This T cell receptor beta chain is from a study of blood T cell repertoires in COVID-19. Overall study context: Sites across the United States, Italy and Spain contributed samples from acute and convalescent COVID-19.

Those enrolled, adults aged 18 to 89 years, came from about 24 US areas. Participants reported their clinical history, and cohort assignment relied on those reports. Trimming shortened V by 4 bases and J by 2 bases, and 12 bases separated the two germline ends. This CDR3 contains 14 residues. Per the germline V gene, CDR1 is SGHAT and CDR2 is FQNNGV. Original data processing: Reference gene primers were amplified, and this amplification served to estimate nucleated cell counts. Sequencing used immunoSEQ multiplex PCR; TCRdb keeps in-frame clones, though not all of them. The D gene and trimming were derived from the DNA, and the V and J assignments and clone size from that table. The sample includes almost 200,000 clones, more than 70% of them seen just once.

The TCR originated in a woman in her late teens or twenties who had recovered from COVID-19. The chain recombines TRBV11-2 with TRBJ2-7; D not resolved. Source material: PBMCs or T cells enriched from blood (not recorded which). CDR3 DNA: TGTGCCAGCAGCTCCCCGACAAGCACCTACGAGCAGTACTTC. This codes for CASSSPTSTYEQYF.